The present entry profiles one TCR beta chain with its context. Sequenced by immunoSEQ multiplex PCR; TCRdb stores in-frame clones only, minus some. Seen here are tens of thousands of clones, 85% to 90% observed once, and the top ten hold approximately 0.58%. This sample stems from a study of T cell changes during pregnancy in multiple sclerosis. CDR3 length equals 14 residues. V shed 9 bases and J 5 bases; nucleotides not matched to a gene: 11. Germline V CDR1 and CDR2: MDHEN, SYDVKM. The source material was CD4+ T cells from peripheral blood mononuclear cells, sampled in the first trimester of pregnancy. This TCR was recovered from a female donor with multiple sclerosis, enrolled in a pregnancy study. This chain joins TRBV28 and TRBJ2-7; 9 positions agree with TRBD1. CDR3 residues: CARIHRGQINEQYF. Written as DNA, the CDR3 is TGTGCCAGAATACACAGGGGGCAGATCAACGAGCAGTACTTC. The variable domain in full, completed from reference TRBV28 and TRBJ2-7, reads DVKVTQSSRYLVKRTGEKVFLECVQDMDHENMFWYRQDPGLGLRLIYFSYDVKMKEKGDIPEGYSVSREKKERFSLILESASTNQTSMYLCARIHRGQINEQYFGPGTRLTVT.